This TCR beta chain stems from a study of blood T cell repertoires in COVID-19. Study-level background: The United States, Italy and Spain provided the acute and convalescent COVID-19 samples. Sources were T cells, B-cell-depleted T cells, or PBMCs; the material itself was cDNA or gDNA.

V lost 8 bases and J 3 bases, leaving 17 bases between the germline ends. The CDR3 sequence is 15 residues long. Per the germline V gene, CDR1 is MRHNA and CDR2 is SNTAGT. Authors' processing steps: How many nucleated cells were present was estimated from reference gene primer amplification. TCRdb keeps only in-frame clones here, not all; method: immunoSEQ multiplex PCR. From that table come the V and J calls and clone size; the DNA was used to work out D and trimming. Found here are around 180,000 clones, 65% to 85% of them singletons; the top ten hold 17%. Sequenced sample: peripheral blood. This chain links TRBV6-4 with TRBJ2-1, with D perhaps matching TRBD2 (7 bases). The TCR originated in a man in his fifties or sixties with active or convalescent COVID-19. CDR3 nucleotide sequence: TGTGCCAGCTCTGTCGAGGGAGGGGGCTACAATGAGCAGTTCTTC. Its translation: CASSVEGGGYNEQFF.